These 19 T cell receptor beta chains originate from one sample sequenced in a study of early T cells in non-severe SARS-CoV-2 infection. Each CDR3 protein is one row after TCRdb ran MiXCR on the 5' RACE reads. Among some 87,000 distinct CDR3 sequences, around 13% were seen once, and the ten largest hold approximately 1.1%. Sequencing used whole blood. These receptors were obtained from an adult who was a healthcare worker with PCR-confirmed SARS-CoV-2 infection or an uninfected control (not recorded which).

The chain carries TRBV7-2 and TRBJ2-7, with D maybe TRBD2 (5 bases). Germline-derived CDR1 and CDR2 are SGHTA and FQGNSA. The CDR3 consists of 13 residues. Trimming pared 3 bases from V and 3 bases from J, leaving 9 bases between. CDR3 nucleotide sequence: TGTGCCAGCAGCTTTGGACTCCGCTACGAGCAGTACTTC. This translates into CASSFGLRYEQYF.

The chain has TRBV27 and TRBJ2-5, with a possible D match to TRBD1 (6 bases). CDR1 MNHEY and CDR2 SMNVEV come from the germline V gene (reference sequence). Between the trimmed V and J ends, which lost 5 bases and 2 bases, there was a span of 15 bases. The CDR3 length is 15 residues. This CDR3 reads CASSAIYRVQETQYF. For the CDR3, the DNA is TGTGCCAGCAGTGCAATCTACAGGGTGCAAGAGACCCAGTACTTC.

The CDR3: CASSSIQGGNTEAFF. CDR3 DNA sequence: TGTGCCAGCAGTTCGATACAGGGAGGGAACACTGAAGCTTTCTTT. The rearrangement uses TRBV7-2 and TRBJ1-1, with D possibly TRBD1 on 6 matching bases. The CDR3 totals 15 residues. The germline CDR1 and CDR2 sequences are SGHTA and FQGNSA. The V end was cut by 6 bases, the J end by 1 base, with 15 bases between.

The rearrangement uses TRBV28 and TRBJ1-5; 9 positions agree with TRBD1. CDR3 length: 15 residues. Trimming removed 1 base from V and 5 bases from J; junction bases left unmatched: 3. Per germline, CDR1 MDHEN and CDR2 SYDVKM. In DNA, the CDR3 is TGTGCCAGCAGTTTATACAGGGGGCCGGATCAGCCCCAGCATTTT. This gives the protein CASSLYRGPDQPQHF.

V usage is TRBV29-1 and J usage is TRBJ2-1; perhaps TRBD1 as D (5 bases). V was shortened by 3 bases and J by 13 bases, with 13 bases between the two germline ends. The germline V gene has CDR1 SQVTM and CDR2 ANQGSEA. The CDR3 sequence is 11 residues long. CDR3 region: CSVDVDTGQFF. CDR3 sequence (DNA): TGCAGCGTTGATGTGGACACCGGACAGTTCTTC.

The chain links TRBV7-2 to TRBJ1-2; perhaps TRBD1 as D (6 bases). The CDR3 loop spans 14 amino acids. Trimming cost V 1 base and J 4 bases, with 10 bases left between them. The germline V gene encodes CDR1 SGHTA and CDR2 FQGNSA. The chain's CDR3 is CASSLVQGLYGYTF. CDR3 bases: TGTGCCAGCAGCTTAGTGCAGGGGCTCTATGGCTACACCTTC.

This clonotype showed up many times. This rearrangement joins TRBV6-2 or TRBV6-3 to TRBJ2-7, with TRBD2 identical over 9 bases. V lost 5 bases to trimming and J lost 3 bases; unmatched junction nucleotides: 2. Germline V lookup: CDR1 MNHEY, CDR2 SVGEGT. The CDR3 is 13 amino acids. The CDR3: CASSRTSVYEQYF. CDR3 sequence (DNA): TGTGCCAGCAGTCGGACTAGCGTCTACGAGCAGTACTTC.

This clonotype was picked up many times. The rearrangement links TRBV20-1 to TRBJ2-2; D is undetermined. Deletions cut 0 bases from V and 2 bases from J, with 10 bases between. CDR1 and CDR2 from the germline V gene are DFQATT and SNEGSKA (reference sequence). CDR3 length equals 15 residues. The CDR3 loop reads CSARDPGGNTGELFF. The CDR3 DNA follows: TGCAGTGCTAGAGATCCGGGCGGCAACACCGGGGAGCTGTTTTTT.

This clonotype was seen repeatedly, ten times or more. This chain uses TRBV11-2 with TRBJ2-7; D is undetermined. This CDR3 spans 13 amino acids. Trimming took 6 bases from V and 5 from J, leaving 14 bases between them. CDR1 is SGHAT and CDR2 is FQNNGV in the germline V gene. CDR3 residues: CASSPTSVDEQYF. As DNA, the CDR3 is TGTGCCAGCAGTCCAACGAGTGTGGACGAGCAGTACTTC.

This clonotype was seen a handful of times. At one end the junction does not follow the germline gene, possibly because of a read error. This chain joins TRBV4-3 and TRBJ2-1, with 8 bases aligning to TRBD1. Germline assignment: CDR1 LGHNA and CDR2 YSLEER. This CDR3 region has 15 residues. The CDR3 DNA reads as TGCGCCAGCAGCGAAGACCAGGGGGCAGATAATGAGCAGTTCTTC. It translates to CASSEDQGADNEQFF.

The rearrangement uses TRBV12-3 or TRBV12-4 and TRBJ2-5; D is possibly TRBD1 (5 bases). Trimming shortened V by 5 bases and J by 1 base, and 8 bases separated the two germline ends. CDR3 size: 13 residues. The CDR3 region is CASSKTAQETQYF. CDR3 coding DNA: TGTGCCAGCAGTAAGACAGCCCAAGAGACCCAGTACTTC.

This clonotype showed up many times. The chain is built from TRBV12-5 and TRBJ1-5; D ambiguous. This CDR3 comprises 12 residues. V shed 6 bases and J shed 5 bases, with 8 bases lying between them. The germline V gene has CDR1 LGHNT and CDR2 FRNRAP. The CDR3 loop reads CASGLLYQPQHF. For the CDR3, the DNA is TGTGCTAGTGGCCTTCTTTATCAGCCCCAGCATTTT.

This clonotype was observed a handful of times. The chain has TRBV9 and TRBJ2-7, with 10 bases lining up with TRBD1. Germline CDR1 reads SGDLS; CDR2 reads YYNGEE. The CDR3 sequence is 16 residues long. The V and J ends lost 4 bases and 2 bases, in that order; junction bases with no gene match: 9. CDR3: CASSPGGQGVPYEQYF. Here the CDR3 DNA reads TGTGCCAGCAGCCCGGGCGGACAGGGGGTACCCTACGAGCAGTACTTC.

This clonotype was seen at least ten times. The gene calls are TRBV5-6 and TRBJ1-1; D gene unclear. The CDR3 sequence is 13 residues long. Germline CDR1 is SGHDT and CDR2 is YYEEEE. Trimming stripped 4 bases from V and 10 bases from J, with 17 bases between. As DNA, the CDR3 is TGTGCCAGCAGCCAGAGCTGGCAGGAAGGAGCTTTCTTT. Residues: CASSQSWQEGAFF.

The J gene is TRBJ1-1, the V gene TRBV20-1, with D unclear. The germline V and J ends were trimmed by 1 base and 3 bases, with 9 bases remaining between them. This CDR3 is built from 13 residues. The germline CDR1 and CDR2 sequences are DFQATT and SNEGSKA (reference sequence). In DNA form, the CDR3 reads TGCAGTGCTAGAGCCCAGGACTACACTGAAGCTTTCTTT. As protein: CSARAQDYTEAFF.

This clonotype was detected many times. The gene calls are TRBV6-2 or TRBV6-3 and TRBJ2-2, with 7 bases aligning to TRBD1. The V and J ends lost 5 bases and 6 bases, in that order; junction bases with no gene match: 6. The CDR3 runs to 14 residues. Germline assignment: CDR1 MNHEY and CDR2 SVGEGT. In DNA form, the CDR3 reads TGTGCCAGCAGTGCCGGGACAGCCTCCGGGGAGCTGTTTTTT. It encodes CASSAGTASGELFF.

This clonotype was seen a handful of times. The chain joins TRBV9 to TRBJ2-1; TRBD2 might be the D (6 bases). Germline assignment: CDR1 SGDLS and CDR2 YYNGEE. The CDR3 is 15 residues long. Trimming removed 4 bases from V and 6 bases from J, with 17 bases in between. The CDR3 sequence: CASSYRVADANEQFF. As DNA, the CDR3 is TGTGCCAGCAGCTACCGGGTAGCGGATGCCAATGAGCAGTTCTTC.

The chain carries TRBV13 and TRBJ2-3, with D uncertain. The germline V gene encodes CDR1 PRHDT and CDR2 FYEKMQ (reference sequence). Trimming took 2 bases from V and 3 from J, leaving 18 bases between them. This CDR3 has 17 residues. The CDR3: CASSLYLAGTVTDTQYF. The CDR3 coding sequence is TGTGCCAGCAGCTTATACTTGGCAGGTACCGTAACAGATACGCAGTATTTT.

Ten or more counts support this clonotype. The V gene is TRBV10-1, the J gene TRBJ2-1; D unclear. Germline CDR1 WNHNN, CDR2 SYGVQD (reference sequence). Trimming removed 0 bases at V and 7 bases at J, with 7 bases between. CDR3 size: 13 residues. The CDR3 DNA is TGCGCCAGCAGTGAGTCTCCCCGGAATGAGCAGTTCTTC. It yields the protein CASSESPRNEQFF.